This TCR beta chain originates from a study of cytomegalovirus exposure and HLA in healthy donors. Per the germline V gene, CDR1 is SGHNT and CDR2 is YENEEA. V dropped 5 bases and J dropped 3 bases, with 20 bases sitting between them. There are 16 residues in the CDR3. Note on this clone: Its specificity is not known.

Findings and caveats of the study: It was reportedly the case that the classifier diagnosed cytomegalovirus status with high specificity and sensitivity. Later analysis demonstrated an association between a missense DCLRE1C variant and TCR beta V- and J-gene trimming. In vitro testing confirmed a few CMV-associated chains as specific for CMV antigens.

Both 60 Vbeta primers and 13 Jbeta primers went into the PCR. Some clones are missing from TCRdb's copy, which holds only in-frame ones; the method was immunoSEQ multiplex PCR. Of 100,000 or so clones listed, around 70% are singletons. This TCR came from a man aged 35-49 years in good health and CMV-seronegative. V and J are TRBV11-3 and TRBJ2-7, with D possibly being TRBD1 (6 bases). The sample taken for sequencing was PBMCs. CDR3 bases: TGTGCCAGCAGCCACCGCTTCTTTGAACAGGGCTACGAGCAGTACTTC. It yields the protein CASSHRFFEQGYEQYF.